This T cell receptor (beta chain) was documented in a study of T cells in Graves' hyperthyroidism and ophthalmopathy. The V end was cut by 5 bases, the J end by 7 bases, with 14 bases between. This CDR3 has 13 residues. What was amplified from RNA transcripts were TCR beta CDR3 regions. TCR CDR3 underwent first-round RT-PCR with the HTBI primer set. MiXCR, run by TCRdb on the multiplex PCR reads, gives a single entry per CDR3 protein. Among a few hundred thousand distinct CDR3 sequences listed, roughly 20% were seen once. This clonotype showed up many times. The specimen sequenced was blood. The receptor's source is a young man with Graves' ophthalmopathy. J is TRBJ2-5 and V is TRBV12-3 or TRBV12-4, with D uncertain. The CDR3 sequence is CASSLRDWGTQYF. The DNA for the CDR3 is TGTGCCAGCAGTCTTCGCGACTGGGGGACCCAGTACTTC.